This T cell receptor (beta chain) was sequenced during a study of CD8+CD57+ T cells in acquired aplastic anemia. The template used for profiling TCR beta VDJ and CDR3 was genomic DNA. TCRdb passed the reads through MiXCR, listing each CDR3 protein once. The sample has some 170,000 distinct CDR3 sequences, roughly two thirds seen once. By flow cytometry, patients selected for sequencing had shown an expansion of CD8+CD57+ cells. The sequenced sample was sorted CD4+, CD8+, or CD8+CD57+ T cells (not recorded which) from PBMCs. This receptor was identified in a human donor with aplastic anemia.

CDR3 protein: CATSVSRTAMNTEAFF. CDR3 coding DNA: TGTGCCACCAGCGTAAGTCGAACAGCTATGAACACTGAAGCTTTCTTT. The genes are TRBV15 and TRBJ1-1; D not resolved. CDR1 is LNHNV, CDR2 YYDKDF, per germline (reference sequence). V lost 5 bases, J lost 0 bases, and 16 bases lay in between. The CDR3 has 16 residues.